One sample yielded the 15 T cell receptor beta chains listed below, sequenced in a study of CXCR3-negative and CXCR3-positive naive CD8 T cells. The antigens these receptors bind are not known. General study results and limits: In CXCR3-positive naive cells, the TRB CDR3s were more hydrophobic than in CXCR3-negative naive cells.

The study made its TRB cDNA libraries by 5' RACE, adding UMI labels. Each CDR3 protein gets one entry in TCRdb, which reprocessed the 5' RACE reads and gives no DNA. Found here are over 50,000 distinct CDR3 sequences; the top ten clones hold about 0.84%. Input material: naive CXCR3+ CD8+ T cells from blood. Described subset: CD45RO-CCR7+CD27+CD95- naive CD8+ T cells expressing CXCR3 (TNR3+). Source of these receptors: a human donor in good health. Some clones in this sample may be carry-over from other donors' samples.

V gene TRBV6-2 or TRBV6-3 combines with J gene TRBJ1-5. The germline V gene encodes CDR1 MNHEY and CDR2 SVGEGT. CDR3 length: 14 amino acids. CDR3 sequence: CASSSPTGYQPQHF.

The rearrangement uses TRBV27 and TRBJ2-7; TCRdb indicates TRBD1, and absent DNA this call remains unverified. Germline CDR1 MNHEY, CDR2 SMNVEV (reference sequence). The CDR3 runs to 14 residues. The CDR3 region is CASSLAGDVYEQYF.

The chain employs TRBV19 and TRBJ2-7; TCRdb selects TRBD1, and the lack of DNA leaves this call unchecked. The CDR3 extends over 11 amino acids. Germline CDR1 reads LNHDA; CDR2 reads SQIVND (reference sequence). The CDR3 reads CASSIPGEQYF.

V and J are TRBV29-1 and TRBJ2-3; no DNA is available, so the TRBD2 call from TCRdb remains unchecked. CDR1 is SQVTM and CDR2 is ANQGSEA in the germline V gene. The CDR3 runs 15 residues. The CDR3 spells CSVLSGVSSTDTQYF.

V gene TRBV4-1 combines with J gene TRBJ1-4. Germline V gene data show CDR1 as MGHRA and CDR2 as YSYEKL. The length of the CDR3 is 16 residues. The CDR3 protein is CASSQTTEATNEKLFF.

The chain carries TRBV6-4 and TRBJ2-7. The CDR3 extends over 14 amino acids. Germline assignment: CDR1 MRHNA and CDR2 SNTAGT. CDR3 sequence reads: CASSDSGRNYEQYF.

CDR3 sequence reads: CARHHRDRGGDTQYF. The V and J genes are TRBV2 and TRBJ2-3; as DNA is missing, the TRBD1 call by TCRdb cannot be tested. Germline CDR1 and CDR2: SNHLY and FYNNEI. The CDR3 covers 15 residues. The full variable domain, its missing parts supplied by reference TRBV2 and TRBJ2-3, is EPEVTQTPSHQVTQMGQEVILRCVPISNHLYFYWYRQILGQKVEFLVSFYNNEISEKSEIFDDQFSVERPDGSNFTLKIRSTKLEDSAMYFCARHHRDRGGDTQYFGPGTRLTVL.

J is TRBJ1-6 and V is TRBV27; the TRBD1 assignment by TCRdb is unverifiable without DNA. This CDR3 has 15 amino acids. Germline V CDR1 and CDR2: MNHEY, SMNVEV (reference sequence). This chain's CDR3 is CASSTFPGRESPLHF.

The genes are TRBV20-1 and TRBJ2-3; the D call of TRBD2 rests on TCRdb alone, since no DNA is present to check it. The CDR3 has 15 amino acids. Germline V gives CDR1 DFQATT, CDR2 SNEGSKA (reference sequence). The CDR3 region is CSARALAGEPDTQYF.

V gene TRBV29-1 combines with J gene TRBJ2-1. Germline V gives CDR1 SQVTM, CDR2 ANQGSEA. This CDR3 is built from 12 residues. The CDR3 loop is CSVPSSNGEQFF.

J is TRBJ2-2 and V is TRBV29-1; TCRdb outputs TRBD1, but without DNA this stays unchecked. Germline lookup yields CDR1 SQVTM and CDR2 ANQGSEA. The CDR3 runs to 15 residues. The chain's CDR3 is CSVDRGQGNTGELFF.

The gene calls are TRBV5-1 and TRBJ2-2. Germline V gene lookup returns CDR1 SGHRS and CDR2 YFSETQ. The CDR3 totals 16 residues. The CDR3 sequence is CASSLAATDGAGELFF. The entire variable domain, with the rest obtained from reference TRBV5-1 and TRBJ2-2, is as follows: KAGVTQTPRYLIKTRGQQVTLSCSPISGHRSVSWYQQTPGQGLQFLFEYFSETQRNKGNFPGRFSGRQFSNSRSEMNVSTLELGDSALYLCASSLAATDGAGELFFGEGSRLTVL.

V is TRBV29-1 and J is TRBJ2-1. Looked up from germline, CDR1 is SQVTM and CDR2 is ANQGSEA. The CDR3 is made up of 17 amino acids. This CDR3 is CSVENVYDRSSYNEQFF.

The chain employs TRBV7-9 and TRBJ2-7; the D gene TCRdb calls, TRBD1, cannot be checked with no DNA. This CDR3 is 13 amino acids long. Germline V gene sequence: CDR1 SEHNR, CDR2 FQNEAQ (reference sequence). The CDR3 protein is CASSFPGHYEQYF.

CDR3 in amino acids: CASSRGESSYNEQFF. The genes are TRBV4-3 and TRBJ2-1; lacking DNA, the TRBD1 call made by TCRdb goes unchecked. The CDR3 has 15 amino acids. Germline V gene data show CDR1 as LGHNA and CDR2 as YSLEER.